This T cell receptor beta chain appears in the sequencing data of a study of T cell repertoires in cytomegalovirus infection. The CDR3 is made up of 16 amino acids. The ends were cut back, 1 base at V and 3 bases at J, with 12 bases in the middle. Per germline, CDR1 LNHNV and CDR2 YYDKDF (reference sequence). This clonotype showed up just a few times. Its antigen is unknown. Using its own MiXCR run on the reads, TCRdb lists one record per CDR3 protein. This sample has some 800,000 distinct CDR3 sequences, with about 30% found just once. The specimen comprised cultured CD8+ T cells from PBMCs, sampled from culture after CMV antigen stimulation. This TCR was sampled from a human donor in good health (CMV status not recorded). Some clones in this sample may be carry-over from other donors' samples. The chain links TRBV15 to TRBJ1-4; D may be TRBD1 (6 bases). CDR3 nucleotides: TGTGCCACCAGCAGAGTGCCGGCAGGGGCTAATGAAAAACTGTTTTTT. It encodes CATSRVPAGANEKLFF.